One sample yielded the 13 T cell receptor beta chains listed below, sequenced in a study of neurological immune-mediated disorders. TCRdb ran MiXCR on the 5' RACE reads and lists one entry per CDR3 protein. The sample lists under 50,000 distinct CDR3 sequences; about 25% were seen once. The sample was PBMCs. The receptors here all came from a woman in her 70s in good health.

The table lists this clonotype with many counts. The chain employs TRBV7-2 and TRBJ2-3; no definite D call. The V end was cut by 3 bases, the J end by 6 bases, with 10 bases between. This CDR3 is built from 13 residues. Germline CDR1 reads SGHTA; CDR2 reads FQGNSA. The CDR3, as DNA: TGTGCCAGCAGCTTGGCCACCGGGGATACGCAGTATTTT. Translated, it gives CASSLATGDTQYF.

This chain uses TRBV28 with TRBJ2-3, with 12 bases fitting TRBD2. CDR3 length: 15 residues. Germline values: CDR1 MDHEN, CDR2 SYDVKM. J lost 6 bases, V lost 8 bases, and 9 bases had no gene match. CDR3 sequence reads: CASVSLAGGHDTQYF. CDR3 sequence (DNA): TGTGCCAGCGTCAGTCTAGCGGGGGGGCACGATACGCAGTATTTT.

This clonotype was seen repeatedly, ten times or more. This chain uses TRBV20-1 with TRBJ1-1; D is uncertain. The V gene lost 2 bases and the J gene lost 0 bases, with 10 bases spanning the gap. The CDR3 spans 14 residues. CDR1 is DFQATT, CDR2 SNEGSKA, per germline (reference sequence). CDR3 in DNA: TGCAGTGCTAGAACCCGTACTATGAACACTGAAGCTTTCTTT. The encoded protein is CSARTRTMNTEAFF.

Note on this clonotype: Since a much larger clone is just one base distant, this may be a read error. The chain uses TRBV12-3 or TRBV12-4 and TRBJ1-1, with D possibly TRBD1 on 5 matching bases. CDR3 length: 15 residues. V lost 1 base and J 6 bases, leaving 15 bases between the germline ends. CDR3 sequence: CASSLGGYRPPEAFF. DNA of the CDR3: TGTGCCAGCAGTTTAGGGGGCTACAGGCCCCCTGAAGCTTTCTTT.

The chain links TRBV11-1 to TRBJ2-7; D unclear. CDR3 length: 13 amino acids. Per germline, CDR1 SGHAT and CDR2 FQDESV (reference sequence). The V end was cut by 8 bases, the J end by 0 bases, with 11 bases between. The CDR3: CASRQENSYEQYF. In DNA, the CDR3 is TGTGCCAGCCGGCAGGAAAACTCCTACGAGCAGTACTTC. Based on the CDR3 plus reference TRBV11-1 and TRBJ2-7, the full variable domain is EAEVAQSPRYKITEKSQAVAFWCDPISGHATLYWYRQILGQGPELLVQFQDESVVDDSQLPKDRFSAERLKGVDSTLKIQPAELGDSAMYLCASRQENSYEQYFGPGTRLTVT.

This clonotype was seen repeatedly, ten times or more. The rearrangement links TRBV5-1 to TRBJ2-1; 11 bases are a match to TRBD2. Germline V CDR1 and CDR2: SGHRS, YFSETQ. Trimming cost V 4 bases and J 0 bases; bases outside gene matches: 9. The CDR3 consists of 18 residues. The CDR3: CASSGIGTSGFSYNEQFF. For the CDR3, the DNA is TGCGCCAGCAGCGGAATAGGGACTAGCGGCTTCTCCTACAATGAGCAGTTCTTC. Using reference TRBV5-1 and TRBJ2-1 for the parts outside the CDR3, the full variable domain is KAGVTQTPRYLIKTRGQQVTLSCSPISGHRSVSWYQQTPGQGLQFLFEYFSETQRNKGNFPGRFSGRQFSNSRSEMNVSTLELGDSALYLCASSGIGTSGFSYNEQFFGPGTRLTVL.

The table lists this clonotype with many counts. The CDR3 nucleotides are TGTGCCAGCAGCTTGAGGACAGTGGGTCAAAATTCACCCCTCCACTTT. This codes for CASSLRTVGQNSPLHF. The chain recombines TRBV7-2 with TRBJ1-6, with a weak D call TRBD1 (6 bases). V lost 3 bases and J lost 7, with 16 bases in between. CDR1 and CDR2 (germline): SGHTA, FQGNSA. This CDR3 has 16 amino acids.

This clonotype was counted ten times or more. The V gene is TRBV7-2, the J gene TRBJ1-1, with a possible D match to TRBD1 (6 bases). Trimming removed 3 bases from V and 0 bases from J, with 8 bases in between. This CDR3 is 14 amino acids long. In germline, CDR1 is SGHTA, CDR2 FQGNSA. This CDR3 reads CASSFYRVNTEAFF. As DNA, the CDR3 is TGTGCCAGCAGCTTTTACAGGGTGAACACTGAAGCTTTCTTT.

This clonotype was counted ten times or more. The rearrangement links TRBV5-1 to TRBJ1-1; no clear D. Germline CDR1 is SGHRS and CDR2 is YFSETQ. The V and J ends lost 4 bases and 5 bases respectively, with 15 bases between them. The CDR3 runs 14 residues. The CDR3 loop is CASSAQNLGTEAFF. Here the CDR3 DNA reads TGCGCCAGCAGCGCCCAAAATTTGGGAACTGAAGCTTTCTTT.

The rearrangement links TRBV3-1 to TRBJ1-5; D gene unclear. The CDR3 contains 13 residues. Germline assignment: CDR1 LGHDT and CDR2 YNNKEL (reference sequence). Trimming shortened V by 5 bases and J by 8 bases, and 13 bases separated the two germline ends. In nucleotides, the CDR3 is TGTGCCAGCAGCTCATCGACCGGAAAGCCCCAGCATTTT. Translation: CASSSSTGKPQHF.

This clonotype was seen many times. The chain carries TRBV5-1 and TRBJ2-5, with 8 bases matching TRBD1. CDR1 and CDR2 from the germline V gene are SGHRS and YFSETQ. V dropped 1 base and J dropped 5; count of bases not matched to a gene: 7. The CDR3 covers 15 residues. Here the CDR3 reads CASSLNGQGLETQYF. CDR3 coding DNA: TGCGCCAGCAGCTTGAATGGACAGGGCTTGGAGACCCAGTACTTC.

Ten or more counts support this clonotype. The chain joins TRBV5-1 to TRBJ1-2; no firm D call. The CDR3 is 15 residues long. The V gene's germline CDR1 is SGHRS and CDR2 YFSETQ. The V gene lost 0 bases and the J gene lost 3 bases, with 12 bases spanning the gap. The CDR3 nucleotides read TGCGCCAGCAGCTTGGGGTCAGGCGCCTACTATGGCTACACCTTC. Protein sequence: CASSLGSGAYYGYTF.

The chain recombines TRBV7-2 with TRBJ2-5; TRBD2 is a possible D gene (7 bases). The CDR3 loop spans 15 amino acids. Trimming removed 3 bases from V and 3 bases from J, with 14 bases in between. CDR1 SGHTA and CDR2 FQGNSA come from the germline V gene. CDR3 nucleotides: TGTGCCAGCAGCTTTGCCGGGGGGCCCGAAGAGACCCAGTACTTC. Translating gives CASSFAGGPEETQYF.